This T cell receptor (beta chain) is from a study of T-cell reconstitution after alpha-beta-depleted transplantation in children. This clonotype came up many times. Unique molecular identifiers featured in how the TCRbeta library was prepared. TCRdb fed the PCR reads into MiXCR, producing one record per CDR3 protein. This table holds around 240,000 distinct CDR3 sequences, 9.7% found once. The V gene's germline CDR1 is SGHRS and CDR2 YFSETQ. The V gene end was trimmed by 4 bases and the J gene end by 1 base; junction bases not matched to a gene: 5. This CDR3 comprises 15 residues. The specimen comprised PBMCs from the stem cell graft donor, sampled from the stem cell graft. This receptor was obtained from a human donor who donated a stem cell graft to a child with SCID. The chain couples TRBV5-1 to TRBJ2-1; 7 bases are a match to TRBD2. The DNA of the CDR3 is TGCGCCAGCAGCCCGGGCGGGGGTTCCTACAATGAGCAGTTCTTC. It yields the protein CASSPGGGSYNEQFF.